In its sample, the clone carrying this T cell receptor beta chain was seen many times. Its antigen is unknown. This specimen comes from a study of T cells in Graves' hyperthyroidism and ophthalmopathy. The study's findings and limits: Model output signaled ophthalmopathy a median 6.5 months ahead of onset. Also found in blood were most expanded thyroid clonotypes above 0.001.

The CDR3 spans 15 residues. The germline V and J ends were trimmed by 3 bases and 3 bases, with 14 bases remaining between them. The germline V gene has CDR1 MDHEN and CDR2 SYDVKM. Amplification yielded TCR beta CDR3 regions, with RNA transcripts as the source. The TCR CDR3 was amplified in a first-round RT-PCR using the HTBI primer set. TCRdb used MiXCR to reprocess the multiplex PCR reads, holding one entry per CDR3 protein. The repertoire holds fewer than 350,000 distinct CDR3 sequences, with approximately 18% as singletons. The sequence came from a woman between 35 and 50 years old with Graves' ophthalmopathy. The gene calls are TRBV28 and TRBJ1-1, with D perhaps TRBD1 (5 bases). The sample was blood. The CDR3 DNA is TGTGCCAGCAGTTTGGAGGGACTACGGGACACTGAAGCTTTCTTT. Translation: CASSLEGLRDTEAFF.